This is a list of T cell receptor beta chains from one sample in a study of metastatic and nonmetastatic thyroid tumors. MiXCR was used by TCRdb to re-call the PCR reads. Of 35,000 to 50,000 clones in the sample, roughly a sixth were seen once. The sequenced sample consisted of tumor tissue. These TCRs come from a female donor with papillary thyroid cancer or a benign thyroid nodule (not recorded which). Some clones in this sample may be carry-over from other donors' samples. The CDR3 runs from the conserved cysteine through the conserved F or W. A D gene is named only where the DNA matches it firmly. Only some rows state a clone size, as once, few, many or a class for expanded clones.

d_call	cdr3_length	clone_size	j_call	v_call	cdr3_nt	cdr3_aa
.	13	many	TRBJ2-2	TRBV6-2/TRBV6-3	TGTGCCAGCAGTTACCTAGTCTCCGGGGAGCTGTTTTTT	CASSYLVSGELFF
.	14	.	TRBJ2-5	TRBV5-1	TGCGCGAGCAGCTTGTACAACGTGCCGGAGACCCAGTACTTC	CASSLYNVPETQYF
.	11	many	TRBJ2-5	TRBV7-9	TGTGCCAGCAGCTTCCAAGAGACCCAGTACTTC	CASSFQETQYF
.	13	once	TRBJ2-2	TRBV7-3	TGTGCCAGCAGCGTACATGACACCGGGGAGCTGTTTTTT	CASSVHDTGELFF
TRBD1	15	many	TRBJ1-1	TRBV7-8	TGTGCCAGCAGCCCCCGACAGGGCCGGAACACTGAAGCTTTCTTT	CASSPRQGRNTEAFF
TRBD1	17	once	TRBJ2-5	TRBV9	TGTTCCAGCAGCGTGGGGAGGGACAGGGGGCTTTTGGAGACCCAGTACTTC	CSSSVGRDRGLLETQYF
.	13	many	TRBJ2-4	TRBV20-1	TGCAGTACCCGACAGTCCGCCAAAAACATTCAGTACTTC	CSTRQSAKNIQYF
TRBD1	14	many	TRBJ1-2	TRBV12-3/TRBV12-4	TGTGCCAGCAGTGGGACAGGGCGCGACTATGGCTACACCTTC	CASSGTGRDYGYTF
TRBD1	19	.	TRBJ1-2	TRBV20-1	TGCAGTGCTATGACACGGGATCGTGAGACAGGGGAAGGGAACTATGGCTACACCTTC	CSAMTRDRETGEGNYGYTF
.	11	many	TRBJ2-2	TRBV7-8	TGTGCCAGCAGCCGAGGACGGGAGCTGTTTTTT	CASSRGRELFF
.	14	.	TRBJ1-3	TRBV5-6	TGTGCCAGCAGCTTTTACCAGGCCGGAAACACCATATATTTT	CASSFYQAGNTIYF
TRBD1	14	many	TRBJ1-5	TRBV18	TGTGCCAGCTCACCTGGGACAGGAAATCAGCCCCAGCATTTT	CASSPGTGNQPQHF
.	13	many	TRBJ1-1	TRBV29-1	TGCAGCGTTGATAGGGGTGGGGGCACTGAAGCTTTCTTT	CSVDRGGGTEAFF
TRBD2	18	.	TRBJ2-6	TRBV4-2	TGTGCCAGCAGCCAATCACTAGCGGGAGTCTCTGGGGCCAACGTCCTGACTTTC	CASSQSLAGVSGANVLTF
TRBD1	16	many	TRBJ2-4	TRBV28	TGTGCCAGCAGTTTGCAGGGGGCCTTAGCCAAAAACATTCAGTACTTC	CASSLQGALAKNIQYF
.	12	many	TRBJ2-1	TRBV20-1	TGCAGTGCTCCCCTAGGAATCGATGAGCAGTTCTTC	CSAPLGIDEQFF
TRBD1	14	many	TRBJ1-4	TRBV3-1	TGTGCCAGCAGCCAGACAGGGGAGGATGAAAAACTGTTTTTT	CASSQTGEDEKLFF
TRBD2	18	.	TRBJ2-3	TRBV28	TGTGCCAGCAGTCATGTAGCGGGAGAGAGCGTTCGCACAGATACGCAGTATTTT	CASSHVAGESVRTDTQYF
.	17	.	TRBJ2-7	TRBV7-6	TGTGCCAGCAGCTTAGGCGGATTTGGAAAGCCGCACTACGAGCAGTACTTC	CASSLGGFGKPHYEQYF